Described below is a single T cell receptor beta chain sequence and its context. No antigen is known for it. The entry originates in a study of CD8 T cells in ankylosing spondylitis. Study findings and constraints: Relatively rare in peripheral blood, disease-linked clones were also CD8+. Some of the motif variants had earlier been found in reactive arthritis patients' fluid and blood. Ankylosing spondylitis blood seemed to carry a telltale TCR beta motif made of several highly homologous variants.

Germline V gives CDR1 KGHSH, CDR2 LQKENI. This CDR3 spans 13 amino acids. After removal of 3 bases from V and 8 bases from J, the junction contained 6 bases not matched to a gene. Generation of TCR beta libraries employed quantitative 5'-RACE incorporating molecular barcodes. TCRdb used MiXCR to reprocess the 5' RACE reads, holding one entry per CDR3 protein. This table holds approximately 500,000 distinct CDR3 sequences, about 12% found once. Sequenced material: blood, either unsorted or a sorted T cell fraction (not recorded which). The origin of this receptor is a male donor with ankylosing spondylitis. The chain couples TRBV18 to TRBJ1-2; 7 bases map to TRBD1. The chain's CDR3 is CASSPGQEGGYTF. CDR3 DNA: TGTGCCAGCTCACCCGGACAGGAAGGAGGCTACACCTTC.